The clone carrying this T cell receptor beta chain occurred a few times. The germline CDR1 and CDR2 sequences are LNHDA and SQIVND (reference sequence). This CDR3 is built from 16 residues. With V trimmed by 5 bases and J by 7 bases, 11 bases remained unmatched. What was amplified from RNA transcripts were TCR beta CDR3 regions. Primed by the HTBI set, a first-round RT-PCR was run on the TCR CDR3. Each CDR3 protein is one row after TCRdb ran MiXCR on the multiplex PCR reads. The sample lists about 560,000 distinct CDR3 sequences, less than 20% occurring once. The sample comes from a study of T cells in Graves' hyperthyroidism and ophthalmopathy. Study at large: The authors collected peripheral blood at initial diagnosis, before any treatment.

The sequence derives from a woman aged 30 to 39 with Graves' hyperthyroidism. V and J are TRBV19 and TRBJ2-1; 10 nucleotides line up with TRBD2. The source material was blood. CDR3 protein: CASSPDIAGGGNEQFF. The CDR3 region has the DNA TGTGCCAGTAGTCCCGATATAGCGGGAGGAGGGAATGAGCAGTTCTTC. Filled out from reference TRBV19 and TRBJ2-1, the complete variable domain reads DGGITQSPKYLFRKEGQNVTLSCEQNLNHDAMYWYRQDPGQGLRLIYYSQIVNDFQKGDIAEGYSVSREKKESFPLTVTSAQKNPTAFYLCASSPDIAGGGNEQFFGPGTRLTVL.